These 6 T cell receptor beta chains were all obtained from the same sample, sequenced in a study of shared clonotypes between healthy human individuals. The naive CD8 subset, CD45RO-negative cells positively selected for CCR7, excluded terminally differentiated effector memory CD45RA+ cells. The assay was immunoSEQ multiplex PCR, and TCRdb's table has in-frame clones only and misses some. The data contain some 2 million clones, approximately 94% of them seen just once; the ten biggest clones take up 1% to 1.5%. Sequenced material: naive CD8+ T cells sorted from blood. These receptors all stem from a man younger than 30 in good health.

J is TRBJ2-1 and V is TRBV4-1, with a possible D match to TRBD2 (6 bases). The CDR3 runs 17 residues. Germline CDR1 MGHRA, CDR2 YSYEKL. The V and J ends lost 2 bases and 2 bases respectively, with 16 bases between them. CDR3 sequence reads: CASSQKGRGSAYNEQFF. The CDR3 nucleotides are TGCGCCAGCAGCCAAAAGGGGCGGGGAAGCGCCTACAATGAGCAGTTCTTC.

The CDR3 region is CASSTGTRNSPLHF. DNA for the CDR3: TGTGCCAGCAGCACCGGGACAAGAAATTCACCCCTCCACTTT. The rearrangement uses TRBV6-5 and TRBJ1-6, with D possibly TRBD1 on 6 matching bases. This CDR3 has 14 amino acids. CDR1 and CDR2 from the germline V gene are MNHEY and SVGAGI. V was trimmed by 6 bases and J by 7 bases, leaving 13 bases between them.

On this clone itself: This sample also contains other DNA sequences that code for the same CDR3. V usage is TRBV27 and J usage is TRBJ2-7; the match to TRBD1 covers 12 bases. The ends lost 4 bases at V and 3 bases at J; junction bases unmatched: 4. CDR3 length: 15 residues. The germline gives CDR1 MNHEY, CDR2 SMNVEV (reference sequence). Here the CDR3 DNA reads TGTGCCAGCAGTTGGGGACAGGGGGCTAGCTACGAGCAGTACTTC. The encoded protein is CASSWGQGASYEQYF.

V gene TRBV7-9 combines with J gene TRBJ2-7; 9 bases fit TRBD1. Germline loops: CDR1 SEHNR, CDR2 FQNEAQ (reference sequence). The CDR3 is 16 residues long. Trimming cost V 0 bases and J 3 bases; bases outside gene matches: 6. The CDR3 DNA follows: TGTGCCAGCAGCTTAGCGAAGGGACAGGGTGACTACGAGCAGTACTTC. Its protein product is CASSLAKGQGDYEQYF.

The chain recombines TRBV10-2 with TRBJ1-5, with 8 bases matching TRBD1. V shed 2 bases and J 6 bases; nucleotides not matched to a gene: 9. The CDR3 loop spans 16 amino acids. Germline V gene lookup returns CDR1 WSHSY and CDR2 SAAADI. CDR3 sequence (DNA): TGCGCCAGCAGTGAGGAAACAGGGGGTTTTACTCAGCCCCAGCATTTT. It encodes CASSEETGGFTQPQHF.

The chain has TRBV30 and TRBJ2-5; TRBD2 is a possible D gene (5 bases). This CDR3 comprises 15 residues. V was clipped by 2 bases and J by 5 bases, with 18 bases between them. Germline V CDR1 and CDR2: GTSNPN, SVGIG (reference sequence). The CDR3 nucleotides are TGTGCCTGGAGTAAGGCTTTTCTGCCGGGGGAGACCCAGTACTTC. Encoded protein: CAWSKAFLPGETQYF.